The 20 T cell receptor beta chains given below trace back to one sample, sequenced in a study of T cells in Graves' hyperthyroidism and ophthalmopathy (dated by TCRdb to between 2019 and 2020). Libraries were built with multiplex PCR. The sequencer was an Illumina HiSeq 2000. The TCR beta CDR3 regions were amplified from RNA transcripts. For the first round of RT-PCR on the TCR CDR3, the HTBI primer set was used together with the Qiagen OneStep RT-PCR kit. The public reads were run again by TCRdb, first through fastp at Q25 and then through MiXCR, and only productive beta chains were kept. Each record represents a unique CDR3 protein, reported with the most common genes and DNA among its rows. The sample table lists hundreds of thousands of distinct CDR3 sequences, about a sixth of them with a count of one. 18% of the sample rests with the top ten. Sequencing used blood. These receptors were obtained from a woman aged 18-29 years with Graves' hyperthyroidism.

The CDR3 DNA reads TGTGCCAGTAGTATAGAGCGGGAGAACACTGAAGCTTTCTTT. Amino acids: CASSIERENTEAFF. This chain connects TRBV19 to TRBJ1-1; D uncertain. The CDR3 runs to 14 residues. CDR1 is LNHDA and CDR2 is SQIVND in the germline V gene (reference sequence). Trimming stripped 0 bases from V and 1 base from J, with 6 bases between.

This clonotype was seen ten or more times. Here the CDR3 reads CASSLAPQGVTQPQHF. The DNA of the CDR3 is TGTGCCAGCAGCTTAGCTCCGCAGGGGGTAACTCAGCCCCAGCATTTT. This sequence joins TRBV7-8 and TRBJ1-5, with 7 nucleotides matching TRBD1. The CDR3 loop spans 16 amino acids. With V trimmed by 0 bases and J by 6 bases, 8 bases remained unmatched. Germline-derived CDR1 and CDR2 are SGHVS and FQNEAQ.

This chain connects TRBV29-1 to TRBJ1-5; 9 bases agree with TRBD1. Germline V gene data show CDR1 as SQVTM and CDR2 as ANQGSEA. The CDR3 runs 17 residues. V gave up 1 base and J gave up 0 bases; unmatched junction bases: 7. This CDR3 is CSVEARDREISNQPQHF. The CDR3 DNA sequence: TGCAGCGTTGAAGCCCGGGACAGGGAGATTAGCAATCAGCCCCAGCATTTT.

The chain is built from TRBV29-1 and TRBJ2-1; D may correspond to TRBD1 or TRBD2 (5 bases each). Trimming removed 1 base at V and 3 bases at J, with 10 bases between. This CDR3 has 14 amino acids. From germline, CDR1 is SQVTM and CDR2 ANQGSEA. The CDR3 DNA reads TGCAGCGTTGAAGGGGGACGGGGCTACAATGAGCAGTTCTTC. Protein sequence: CSVEGGRGYNEQFF.

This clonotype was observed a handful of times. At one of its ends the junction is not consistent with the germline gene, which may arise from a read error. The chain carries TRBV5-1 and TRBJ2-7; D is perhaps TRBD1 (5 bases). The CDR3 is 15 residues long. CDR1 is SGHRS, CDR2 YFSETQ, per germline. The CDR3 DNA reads TGTGCCAGCAGCTTGGTCGGACAACGACCCTACGAGCAGTACTTC. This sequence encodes CASSLVGQRPYEQYF.

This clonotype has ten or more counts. The CDR3 sequence: CSAQGGSKQFF. The CDR3 nucleotides read TGCAGTGCCCAGGGCGGATCAAAGCAGTTCTTC. This chain joins TRBV20-1 and TRBJ2-1, with D maybe TRBD1 (5 bases). The CDR3 is made up of 11 amino acids. Per germline, CDR1 DFQATT and CDR2 SNEGSKA (reference sequence). V lost 6 bases and J 11 bases, leaving 14 bases between the germline ends.

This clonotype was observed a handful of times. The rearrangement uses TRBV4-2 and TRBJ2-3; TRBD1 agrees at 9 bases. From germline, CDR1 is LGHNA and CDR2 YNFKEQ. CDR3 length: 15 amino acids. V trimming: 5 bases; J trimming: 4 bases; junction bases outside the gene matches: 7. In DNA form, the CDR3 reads TGTGCCAGCAGCTTAAGTACAGGGGGCCCAGATACGCAGTATTTT. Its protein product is CASSLSTGGPDTQYF.

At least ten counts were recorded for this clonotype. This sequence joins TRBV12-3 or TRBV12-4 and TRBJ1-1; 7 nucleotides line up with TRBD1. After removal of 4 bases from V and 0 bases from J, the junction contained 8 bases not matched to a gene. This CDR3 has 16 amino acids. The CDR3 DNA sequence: TGTGCCAGCAGTTACCCGACAGGGAAGATGAACACTGAAGCTTTCTTT. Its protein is CASSYPTGKMNTEAFF.

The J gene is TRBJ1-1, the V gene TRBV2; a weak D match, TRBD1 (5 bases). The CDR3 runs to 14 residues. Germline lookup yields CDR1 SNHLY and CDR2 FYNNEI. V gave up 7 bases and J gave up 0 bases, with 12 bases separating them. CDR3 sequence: CASTGGGMNTEAFF. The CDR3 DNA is TGTGCCAGCACTGGGGGGGGGATGAACACTGAAGCTTTCTTT.

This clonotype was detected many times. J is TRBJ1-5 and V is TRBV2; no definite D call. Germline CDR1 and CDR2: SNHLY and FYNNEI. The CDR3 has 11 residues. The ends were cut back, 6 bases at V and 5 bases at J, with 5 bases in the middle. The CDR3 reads CASSRDQPQHF. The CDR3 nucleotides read TGTGCCAGCAGCCGCGATCAGCCCCAGCATTTT.

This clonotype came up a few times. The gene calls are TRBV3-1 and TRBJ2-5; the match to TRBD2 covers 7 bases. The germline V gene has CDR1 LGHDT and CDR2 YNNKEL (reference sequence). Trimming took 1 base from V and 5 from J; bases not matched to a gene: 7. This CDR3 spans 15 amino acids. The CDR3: CASSQVPSGGETQYF. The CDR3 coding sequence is TGTGCCAGCAGCCAAGTTCCTAGCGGAGGGGAGACCCAGTACTTC.

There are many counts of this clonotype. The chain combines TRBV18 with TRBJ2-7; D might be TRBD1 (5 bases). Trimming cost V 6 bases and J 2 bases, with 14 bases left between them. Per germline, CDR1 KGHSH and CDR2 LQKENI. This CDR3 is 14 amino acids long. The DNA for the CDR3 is TGTGCCAGCTCTGCCCTCGCAGGGACCTACGAGCAGTACTTC. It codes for CASSALAGTYEQYF.

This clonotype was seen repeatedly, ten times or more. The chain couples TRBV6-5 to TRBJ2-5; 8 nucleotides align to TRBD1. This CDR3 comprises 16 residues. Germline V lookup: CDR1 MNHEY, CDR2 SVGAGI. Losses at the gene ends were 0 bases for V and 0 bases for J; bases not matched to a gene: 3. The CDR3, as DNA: TGTGCCAGCAGTTACTCGCCACAGGGGGACCAAGAGACCCAGTACTTC. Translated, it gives CASSYSPQGDQETQYF.

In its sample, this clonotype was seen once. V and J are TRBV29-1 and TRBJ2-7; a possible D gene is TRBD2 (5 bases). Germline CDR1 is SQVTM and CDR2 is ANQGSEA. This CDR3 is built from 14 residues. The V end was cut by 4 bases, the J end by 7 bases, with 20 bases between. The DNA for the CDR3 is TGCAGCGTTGGTTTCACGGGAAGGGTGGCGGAGCAGTACTTC. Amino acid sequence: CSVGFTGRVAEQYF.

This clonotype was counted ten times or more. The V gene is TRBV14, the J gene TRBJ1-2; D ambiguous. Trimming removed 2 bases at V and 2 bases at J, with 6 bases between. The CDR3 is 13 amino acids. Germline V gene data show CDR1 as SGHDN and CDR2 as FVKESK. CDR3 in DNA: TGTGCCAGCAGCCAAAGCAGGAACTATGGCTACACCTTC. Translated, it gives CASSQSRNYGYTF.

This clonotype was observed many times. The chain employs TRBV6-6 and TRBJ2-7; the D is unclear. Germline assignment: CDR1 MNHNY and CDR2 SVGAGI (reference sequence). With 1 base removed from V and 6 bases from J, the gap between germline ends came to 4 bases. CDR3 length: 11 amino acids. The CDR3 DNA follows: TGTGCCAGCAGTTACTTGTCCGAGCAGTACTTC. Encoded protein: CASSYLSEQYF.

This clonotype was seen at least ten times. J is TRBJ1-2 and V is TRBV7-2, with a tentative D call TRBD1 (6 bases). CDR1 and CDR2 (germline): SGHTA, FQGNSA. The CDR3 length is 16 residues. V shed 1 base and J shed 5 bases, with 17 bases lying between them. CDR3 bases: TGTGCCAGCAGCTTAGGACAGGCATCTCTCATATATGGCTACACCTTC. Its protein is CASSLGQASLIYGYTF. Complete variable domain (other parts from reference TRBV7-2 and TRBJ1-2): GAGVSQSPSNKVTEKGKDVELRCDPISGHTALYWYRQSLGQGLEFLIYFQGNSAPDKSGLPSDRFSAERTGGSVSTLTIQRTQQEDSAVYLCASSLGQASLIYGYTFGSGTRLTVV.

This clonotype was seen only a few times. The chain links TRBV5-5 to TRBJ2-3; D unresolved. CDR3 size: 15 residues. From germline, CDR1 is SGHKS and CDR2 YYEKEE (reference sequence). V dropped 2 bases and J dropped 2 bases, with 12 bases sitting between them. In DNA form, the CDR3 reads TGTGCCAGCAGCTTCTCGCCCCAAACCACAGATACGCAGTATTTT. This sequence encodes CASSFSPQTTDTQYF.

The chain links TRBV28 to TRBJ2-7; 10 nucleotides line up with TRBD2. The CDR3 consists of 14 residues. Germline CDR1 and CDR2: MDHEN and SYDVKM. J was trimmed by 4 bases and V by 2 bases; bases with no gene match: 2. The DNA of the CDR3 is TGTGCCAGCAGTTTACCTAGCGGGAGTTACGAGCAGTACTTC. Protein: CASSLPSGSYEQYF.

CDR3 coding DNA: TGTGCCAGCAGCCCCTTGGGGGTGCGGGGGGGGCGAGAGACCCAGTACTTC. Translated: CASSPLGVRGGRETQYF. The chain has TRBV6-2 or TRBV6-3 and TRBJ2-5, with TRBD2 identical over 9 bases. The V gene end was trimmed by 6 bases and the J gene end by 4 bases; junction bases not matched to a gene: 15. The CDR3 spans 17 residues. CDR1 MNHEY and CDR2 SVGEGT come from the germline V gene.